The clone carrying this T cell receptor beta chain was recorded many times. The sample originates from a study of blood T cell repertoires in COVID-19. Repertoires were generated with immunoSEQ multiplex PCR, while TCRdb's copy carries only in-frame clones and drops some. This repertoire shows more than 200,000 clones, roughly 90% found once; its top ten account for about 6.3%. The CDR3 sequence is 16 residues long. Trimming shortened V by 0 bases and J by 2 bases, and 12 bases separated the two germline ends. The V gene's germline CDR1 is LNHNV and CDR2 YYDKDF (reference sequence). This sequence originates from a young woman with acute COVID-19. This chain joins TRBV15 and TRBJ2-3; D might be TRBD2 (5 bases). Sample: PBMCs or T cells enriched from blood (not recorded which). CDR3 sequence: CATSRDKRGYTDTQYF. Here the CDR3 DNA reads TGTGCCACCAGCAGAGATAAACGGGGTTACACAGATACGCAGTATTTT. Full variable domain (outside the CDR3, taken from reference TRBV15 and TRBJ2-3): DAMVIQNPRYQVTQFGKPVTLSCSQTLNHNVMYWYQQKSSQAPKLLFHYYDKDFNNEADTPDNFQSRRPNTSFCFLDIRSPGLGDTAMYLCATSRDKRGYTDTQYFGPGTRLTVL.